These 20 T cell receptor beta chains originate from one sample sequenced in a study of early T cells in non-severe SARS-CoV-2 infection. TCRdb reprocessed the 5' RACE reads with MiXCR, giving one entry per CDR3 protein. This table holds 65,000 to 90,000 distinct CDR3 sequences, over 9% found once. Sequenced material: whole blood. Receptor source: an adult who was a healthcare worker with PCR-confirmed SARS-CoV-2 infection or an uninfected control (not recorded which).

This clonotype was observed a few times. This chain links TRBV14 with TRBJ2-7; no clear D. Germline V gene sequence: CDR1 SGHDN, CDR2 FVKESK. Trimming shortened V by 1 base and J by 6 bases, and 10 bases separated the two germline ends. The CDR3 has 13 residues. The CDR3 nucleotides are TGTGCCAGCAGCCAAGTGACGACAAGCGAGCAGTACTTC. The encoded protein is CASSQVTTSEQYF.

This clonotype was picked up a small number of times. J is TRBJ2-2 and V is TRBV6-1; D tentatively fits TRBD1 or TRBD2 (5 bases each). Germline CDR1 reads MNHNS; CDR2 reads SASEGT. Trimming shortened V by 1 base and J by 7 bases, and 16 bases separated the two germline ends. The CDR3 runs 16 residues. The CDR3 region has the DNA TGTGCCAGCAGTGAAGATGGATTGGGGGTTGGCGGGGAGCTGTTTTTT. Protein sequence: CASSEDGLGVGGELFF.

Ten or more counts support this clonotype. The CDR3 DNA is TGCGCCAGCAGCTCTAAAACTAGCGGATATAATTCCTACGAGCAGTACTTC. Encoded protein: CASSSKTSGYNSYEQYF. This chain connects TRBV5-1 to TRBJ2-7, with 8 nucleotides matching TRBD2. The germline V gene has CDR1 SGHRS and CDR2 YFSETQ. The CDR3 is made up of 17 amino acids. V shed 3 bases, J shed 1 base, and the junction held 12 bases outside the gene matches. The full variable domain, in which reference TRBV5-1 and TRBJ2-7 provide the parts outside the CDR3, is KAGVTQTPRYLIKTRGQQVTLSCSPISGHRSVSWYQQTPGQGLQFLFEYFSETQRNKGNFPGRFSGRQFSNSRSEMNVSTLELGDSALYLCASSSKTSGYNSYEQYFGPGTRLTVT.

This clonotype occurred a few times. CDR3 loop: CSAFAGTSGGNEQFF. The CDR3 nucleotides are TGCAGTGCTTTTGCCGGGACTAGCGGGGGCAATGAGCAGTTCTTC. J is TRBJ2-1 and V is TRBV20-1; 14 nucleotides line up with TRBD2. Germline V gene data show CDR1 as DFQATT and CDR2 as SNEGSKA (reference sequence). After removal of 5 bases from V and 6 bases from J, the junction contained 6 bases not matched to a gene. The CDR3 contains 15 residues.

The chain couples TRBV12-3 or TRBV12-4 to TRBJ1-6, with 8 bases fitting TRBD1. J gave up 7 bases and V 8 bases, and 4 bases lay outside the gene matches. There are 13 residues in the CDR3. CDR3 loop: CASDRGPNSPLHF. CDR3 DNA sequence: TGTGCCAGCGACAGGGGTCCCAATTCACCCCTCCACTTT.

About this clonotype itself: This may be a read error, as it is one base from a much larger clone. The chain joins TRBV27 to TRBJ2-7, with a tentative D call TRBD1 (6 bases). Trimming pared 5 bases from V and 5 bases from J, leaving 19 bases between. CDR1 is MNHEY, CDR2 SMNVEV, per germline (reference sequence). CDR3 length: 15 residues. CDR3 in DNA: TGTGCCAGCAGTCTGAGTTGGGGGCGAACCCACGAGCAGTACTTC. It codes for CASSLSWGRTHEQYF.

This sequence joins TRBV19 and TRBJ1-5, with 7 bases lining up with TRBD1. The CDR3 runs to 16 residues. Germline-derived CDR1 and CDR2 are LNHDA and SQIVND (reference sequence). V shed 4 bases and J 4 bases; nucleotides not matched to a gene: 10. The CDR3 loop reads CASSTIGRDRNQPQHF. The DNA for the CDR3 is TGTGCCAGTAGTACGATAGGGCGGGACAGAAATCAGCCCCAGCATTTT. The whole variable domain, remainder taken from reference TRBV19 and TRBJ1-5, is DGGITQSPKYLFRKEGQNVTLSCEQNLNHDAMYWYRQDPGQGLRLIYYSQIVNDFQKGDIAEGYSVSREKKESFPLTVTSAQKNPTAFYLCASSTIGRDRNQPQHFGDGTRLSIL.

The sample holds a few counts of this clonotype. The chain links TRBV7-2 to TRBJ2-1; 10 positions agree with TRBD2. CDR3 length equals 17 residues. Losses at the gene ends were 1 base for V and 4 bases for J; bases not matched to a gene: 7. Germline V gene sequence: CDR1 SGHTA, CDR2 FQGNSA. Here the CDR3 DNA reads TGTGCCAGCAGCTTAGTTCCCGGGACTAGCGCATACAATGAGCAGTTCTTC. Protein sequence: CASSLVPGTSAYNEQFF. The variable domain in full, completed from reference TRBV7-2 and TRBJ2-1, reads GAGVSQSPSNKVTEKGKDVELRCDPISGHTALYWYRQSLGQGLEFLIYFQGNSAPDKSGLPSDRFSAERTGGSVSTLTIQRTQQEDSAVYLCASSLVPGTSAYNEQFFGPGTRLTVL.

This clonotype was found many times. The chain is built from TRBV18 and TRBJ2-7; D ambiguous. V was shortened by 2 bases and J by 0 bases, with 5 bases between the two germline ends. The CDR3 contains 13 residues. Per germline, CDR1 KGHSH and CDR2 LQKENI. The CDR3 reads CASSPAGSYEQYF. Written as DNA, the CDR3 is TGTGCCAGCTCACCAGCCGGCTCCTACGAGCAGTACTTC.

This rearrangement joins TRBV19 to TRBJ2-7; D not certain. Germline V gene sequence: CDR1 LNHDA, CDR2 SQIVND (reference sequence). Trimming removed 5 bases from V and 6 bases from J, with 11 bases in between. This CDR3 spans 12 amino acids. The CDR3 DNA follows: TGTGCCAGTAGTGCCACTACCCGCGAGCAGTACTTC. It encodes CASSATTREQYF.

This clonotype turned up a few times. V is TRBV3-1 and J is TRBJ1-3; the D gene is possibly TRBD1 (6 bases). The CDR3 runs to 18 residues. Germline CDR1 and CDR2: LGHDT and YNNKEL (reference sequence). Between the trimmed V and J ends, which lost 5 bases and 4 bases, there was a span of 24 bases. CDR3 DNA sequence: TGTGCCAGCAGCTCCGGGACATCACTTTACGGAGGGGGAAACACCATATATTTT. Translation gives CASSSGTSLYGGGNTIYF.

This chain joins TRBV18 and TRBJ2-1, with D tentatively TRBD2 (5 bases). In germline, CDR1 is KGHSH, CDR2 LQKENI. The CDR3 runs 14 residues. V lost 2 bases, J lost 4 bases, and 9 bases lay in between. The CDR3 DNA sequence: TGTGCCAGCTCACCAGGACTGGTTTACAATGAGCAGTTCTTC. Its translation: CASSPGLVYNEQFF.

This clonotype was found a few times. V usage is TRBV13 and J usage is TRBJ1-4; maybe TRBD1 (6 bases). The CDR3 length is 14 residues. V lost 5 bases to trimming and J lost 10 bases, with 17 bases between them. Germline V gives CDR1 PRHDT, CDR2 FYEKMQ (reference sequence). CDR3 nucleotides: TGTGCCAGCAGCCTCGTCCTGGGGGCGGGAAAACTGTTTTTT. This codes for CASSLVLGAGKLFF.

This chain uses TRBV7-2 with TRBJ1-5, with 12 bases that match TRBD1. The length of the CDR3 is 17 residues. Germline lookup yields CDR1 SGHTA and CDR2 FQGNSA. V shed 3 bases, J shed 2 bases, and the junction held 5 bases outside the gene matches. In DNA, the CDR3 is TGTGCCAGCAGCTTGGGGACAGGGGGCAAGGGCAATCAGCCCCAGCATTTT. This translates into CASSLGTGGKGNQPQHF.

This clonotype appeared a few times. This chain joins TRBV5-1 and TRBJ1-4, with D perhaps TRBD1 (5 bases). Germline-derived CDR1 and CDR2 are SGHRS and YFSETQ. The CDR3 runs 14 residues. Trimming cost V 3 bases and J 0 bases, with 6 bases left between them. The CDR3 spells CASSWTSTNEKLFF. The CDR3 DNA sequence: TGCGCCAGCAGCTGGACATCAACTAATGAAAAACTGTTTTTT.

This clonotype was counted ten times or more. The chain combines TRBV3-1 with TRBJ2-2; D might be TRBD1 (6 bases). With 4 bases removed from V and 1 base from J, the gap between germline ends came to 10 bases. The CDR3 is 15 amino acids. Germline V gene lookup returns CDR1 LGHDT and CDR2 YNNKEL (reference sequence). The CDR3 loop is CASSLGTKNTGELFF. CDR3 DNA sequence: TGTGCCAGCAGCCTTGGGACAAAGAACACCGGGGAGCTGTTTTTT.

This clonotype was seen many times. This chain uses TRBV20-1 with TRBJ1-4; perhaps TRBD1 as D (5 bases). The CDR3 consists of 16 residues. Trimming stripped 0 bases from V and 8 bases from J, with 19 bases between. Germline CDR1 and CDR2: DFQATT and SNEGSKA (reference sequence). In nucleotides, the CDR3 is TGCAGTGCTAGAGATAACCGGGCAGGGTGGACCGAAAAACTGTTTTTT. This gives the protein CSARDNRAGWTEKLFF.

In this sample, this clonotype turned up a few times. This chain connects TRBV19 to TRBJ1-5, with a tentative D call TRBD1 (6 bases). This CDR3 comprises 15 residues. Per the germline V gene, CDR1 is LNHDA and CDR2 is SQIVND (reference sequence). The V gene lost 6 bases and the J gene lost 3 bases, with 15 bases spanning the gap. The CDR3, as DNA: TGTGCCAGTAGCGCCTCCGGACAGCTCAATCAGCCCCAGCATTTT. The encoded protein is CASSASGQLNQPQHF.

The rearrangement uses TRBV6-6 and TRBJ2-4, with no clear D. V dropped 0 bases and J dropped 0 bases, with 6 bases sitting between them. Germline CDR1 MNHNY, CDR2 SVGAGI (reference sequence). This CDR3 comprises 15 residues. The CDR3 coding sequence is TGTGCCAGCAGTTACTCGGGCCTAGCCAAAAACATTCAGTACTTC. Its protein product is CASSYSGLAKNIQYF.

This clonotype has a handful of counts. The chain recombines TRBV7-2 with TRBJ2-7; maybe TRBD2 (6 bases). Trimming took off 5 bases at V and 5 bases at J, with 19 bases between the two ends. There are 15 residues in the CDR3. Germline CDR1 is SGHTA and CDR2 is FQGNSA. Here the CDR3 reads CASSPSAGSRHEQYF. CDR3 sequence (DNA): TGTGCCAGCAGCCCTTCAGCCGGGAGCCGACACGAGCAGTACTTC.